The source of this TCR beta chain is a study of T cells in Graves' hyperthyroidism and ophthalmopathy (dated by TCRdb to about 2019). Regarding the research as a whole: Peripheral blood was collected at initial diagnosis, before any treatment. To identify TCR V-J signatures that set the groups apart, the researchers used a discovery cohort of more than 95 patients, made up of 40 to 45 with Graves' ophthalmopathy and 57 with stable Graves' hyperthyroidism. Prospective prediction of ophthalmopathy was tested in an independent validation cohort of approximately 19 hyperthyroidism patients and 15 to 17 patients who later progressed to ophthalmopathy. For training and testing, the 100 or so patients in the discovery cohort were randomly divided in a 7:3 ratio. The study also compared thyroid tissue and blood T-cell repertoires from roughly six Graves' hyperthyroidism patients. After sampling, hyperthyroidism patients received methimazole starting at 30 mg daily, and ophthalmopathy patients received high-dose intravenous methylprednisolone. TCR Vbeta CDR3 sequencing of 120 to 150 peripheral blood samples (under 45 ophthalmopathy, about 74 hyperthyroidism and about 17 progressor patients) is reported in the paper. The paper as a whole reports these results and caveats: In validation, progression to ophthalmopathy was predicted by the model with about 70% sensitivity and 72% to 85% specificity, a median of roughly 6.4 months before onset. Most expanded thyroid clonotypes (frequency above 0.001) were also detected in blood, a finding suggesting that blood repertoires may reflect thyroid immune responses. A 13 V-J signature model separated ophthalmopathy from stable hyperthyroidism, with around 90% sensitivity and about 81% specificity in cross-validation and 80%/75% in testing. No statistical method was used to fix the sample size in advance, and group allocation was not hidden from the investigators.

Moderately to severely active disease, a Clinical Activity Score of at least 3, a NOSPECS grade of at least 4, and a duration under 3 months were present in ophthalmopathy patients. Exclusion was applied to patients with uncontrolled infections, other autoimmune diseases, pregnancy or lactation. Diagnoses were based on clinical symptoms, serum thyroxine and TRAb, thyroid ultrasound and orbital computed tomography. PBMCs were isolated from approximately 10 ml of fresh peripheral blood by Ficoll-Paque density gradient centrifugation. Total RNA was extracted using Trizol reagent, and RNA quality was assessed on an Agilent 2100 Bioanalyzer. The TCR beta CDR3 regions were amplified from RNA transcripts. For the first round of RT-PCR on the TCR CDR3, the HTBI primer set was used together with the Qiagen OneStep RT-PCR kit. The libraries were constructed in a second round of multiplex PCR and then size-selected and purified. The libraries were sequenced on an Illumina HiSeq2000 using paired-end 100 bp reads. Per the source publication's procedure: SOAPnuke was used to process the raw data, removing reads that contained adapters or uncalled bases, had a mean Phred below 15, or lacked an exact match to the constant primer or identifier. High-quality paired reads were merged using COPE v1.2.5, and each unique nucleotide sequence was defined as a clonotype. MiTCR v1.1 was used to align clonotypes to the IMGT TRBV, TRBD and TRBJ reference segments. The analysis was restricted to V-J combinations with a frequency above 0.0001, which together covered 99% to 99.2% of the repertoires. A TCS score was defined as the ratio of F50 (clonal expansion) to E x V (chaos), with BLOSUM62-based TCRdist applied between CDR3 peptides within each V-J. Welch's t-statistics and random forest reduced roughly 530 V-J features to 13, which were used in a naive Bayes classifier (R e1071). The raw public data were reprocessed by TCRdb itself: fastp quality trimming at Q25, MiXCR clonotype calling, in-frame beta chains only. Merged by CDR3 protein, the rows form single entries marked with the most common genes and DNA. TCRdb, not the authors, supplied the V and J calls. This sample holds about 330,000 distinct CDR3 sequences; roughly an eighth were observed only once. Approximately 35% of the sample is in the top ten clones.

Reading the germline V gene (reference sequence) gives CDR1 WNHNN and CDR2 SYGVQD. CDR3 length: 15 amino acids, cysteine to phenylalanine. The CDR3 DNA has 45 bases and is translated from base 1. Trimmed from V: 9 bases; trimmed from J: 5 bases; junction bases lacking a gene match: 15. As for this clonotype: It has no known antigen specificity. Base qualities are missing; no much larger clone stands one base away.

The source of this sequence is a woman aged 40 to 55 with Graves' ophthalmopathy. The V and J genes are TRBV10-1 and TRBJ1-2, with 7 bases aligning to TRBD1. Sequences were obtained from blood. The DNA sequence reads TGCGCCAGTCAAAGCGCTCCGGACAGGAAATATGGCTACACCTTC. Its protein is CASQSAPDRKYGYTF.